Following are 3 T cell receptor beta chains from one sample sequenced in a study of vaccination and CD4 T cells after COVID-19 (dated by TCRdb to between 2020 and 2023). Their antigens remain unidentified. Interpreted using the paper, the treatment or condition label stands for: roughly 10-day PBMC culture with coronavirus spike peptide pools or control peptides (ViraFEST assay). The library was generated by PCR. The sequencing machine was an Illumina iSeq 100. TCR sequencing of DNA from cultured CD4+ T cells used the Oncomine TCR Beta short-read assay at the Johns Hopkins FTIC core. The public sequencing data were trimmed at Q25 with fastp and processed into clonotypes with MiXCR by TCRdb, which kept only in-frame beta chains. Rows matching on CDR3 protein sequence are summarized as one entry with the most common DNA and genes. The sample table holds some 15,000 distinct CDR3 sequences, of which under 75% were seen once. The leading ten clones occupy 6% to 7.5% of the sample.

Material: CD4+ T cells from blood, cultured in vitro. All receptors derive from a human donor who had recovered from COVID-19.

This rearrangement joins TRBV20-1 to TRBJ1-2, with D possibly being TRBD1 (5 bases). The germline CDR1 and CDR2 sequences are DFQATT and SNEGSKA (reference sequence). The CDR3 spans 12 residues. Here the CDR3 DNA reads TGCACCATTCCAGGGCGCAACTATGGCTACACCTTC. It is translated as CTIPGRNYGYTF.

The V call is TRBV10-3, the J call TRBJ1-2; D is ambiguous. Germline V lookup: CDR1 ENHRY, CDR2 SYGVKD. This CDR3 contains 14 residues. Trimming left V 6 bases short and J 2 bases short, with 13 bases between. The CDR3 sequence is CAISAIAENYGYTF. Here the CDR3 DNA reads TGTGCCATCAGCGCGATCGCAGAAAACTATGGCTACACCTTC.

There are a few counts of this clonotype. V is TRBV2 and J is TRBJ1-5; weak D call: TRBD1 (5 bases). The CDR3 is 15 residues long. Trimming cost V 5 bases and J 4 bases, with 15 bases left between them. Germline CDR1 SNHLY, CDR2 FYNNEI. DNA for the CDR3: TGTGCCAGCAGTTTGGGGGGTCCCGGAAATCAGCCCCAGCATTTT. It codes for CASSLGGPGNQPQHF.